The 29 T cell receptor beta chains below all came from one sample that was sequenced in a study of PD-1 blockade in classical Hodgkin lymphoma. The time point denotes: cycle 4 day 1 (C4D1), after about 6 weeks of nivolumab. Every patient was affected by relapse after autologous stem cell transplantation, while exposure to brentuximab vedotin was not uniform. After PBMCs were thawed, their CD8+ T cells were isolated by magnetic negative selection. Clones were read by immunoSEQ multiplex PCR, and TCRdb kept only the in-frame ones, dropping some. The sample carries about 6,400 clones, almost 75% recorded once. This specimen consisted of CD8+ T cells from blood, obtained before the fourth cycle of nivolumab. These receptor sequences come from a human donor with classical Hodgkin lymphoma.

V is TRBV28 and J is TRBJ1-2; 7 bases fit TRBD1. CDR3 length equals 13 residues. Losses at the gene ends were 10 bases for V and 2 bases for J; bases not matched to a gene: 7. Germline CDR1 and CDR2: MDHEN and SYDVKM. For the CDR3, the DNA is TGTGCCATCGACAGGGAAAAGAACTATGGCTACACCTTC. Translation: CAIDREKNYGYTF.

There are a few counts of this clone. Other DNA variants within this sample encode the same CDR3. The rearrangement uses TRBV4-2 and TRBJ1-1; 10 nucleotides align to TRBD1. V trimming: 1 base; J trimming: 5 bases; junction bases outside the gene matches: 4. Germline CDR1 LGHNA, CDR2 YNFKEQ. CDR3 size: 15 residues. CDR3 DNA sequence: TGTGCCAGCAGCCAAGCTAGGACAGGGGGGACTGAAGCTTTCTTT. This sequence encodes CASSQARTGGTEAFF.

The V gene is TRBV4-3, the J gene TRBJ2-3, with no clear D. The V gene's germline CDR1 is LGHNA and CDR2 YSLEER. The V end lost 4 bases, the J end lost 6 bases, and 14 bases lay between the germline ends. The CDR3 loop spans 14 amino acids. The CDR3 reads CASSPAPRRDTQYF. The CDR3, as DNA: TGCGCCAGCAGCCCCGCGCCTAGACGCGATACGCAGTATTTT.

CDR3 in amino acids: CASSLRGTGNTEAFF. CDR3 DNA: TGTGCCAGCAGCCTAAGGGGGACAGGGAACACTGAAGCTTTCTTT. The chain has TRBV27 and TRBJ1-1; 8 bases map to TRBD1. The CDR3 has 15 amino acids. Germline trimming cut 6 bases from V and 1 base from J; bases unmatched to any gene: 7. Germline V lookup: CDR1 MNHEY, CDR2 SMNVEV (reference sequence).

This clone was seen only once. The rearrangement uses TRBV7-6 and TRBJ1-6, with 9 bases lining up with TRBD1. The CDR3 covers 14 residues. CDR1 and CDR2 from the germline V gene are SGHVS and FNYEAQ. V trimming: 4 bases; J trimming: 7 bases; junction bases outside the gene matches: 2. The CDR3 DNA follows: TGTGCCAGCAGCTCGGACAGGGGAAATTCACCCCTCCACTTT. This encodes CASSSDRGNSPLHF.

By share, this clone ranks as medium-sized. The chain combines TRBV4-1 with TRBJ1-1; TRBD1 agrees at 12 bases. The ends lost 8 bases at V and 6 bases at J; junction bases unmatched: 10. The CDR3 has 15 residues. CDR1 is MGHRA, CDR2 YSYEKL, per germline. CDR3 region: CASGPRDRGLPEAFF. DNA of the CDR3: TGCGCCAGCGGTCCCCGGGACAGGGGGCTCCCTGAAGCTTTCTTT.

This clone was seen only a few times. The rearrangement joins TRBV4-2 to TRBJ1-1; 7 bases fit TRBD1. Trimming at V came to 6 bases and at J to 4 bases, leaving 11 bases not matched to a gene. The CDR3 loop spans 15 amino acids. Germline CDR1 is LGHNA and CDR2 is YNFKEQ. DNA of the CDR3: TGTGCCAGCAGTGTTTCCGGGACAGAGGGCACTGAAGCTTTCTTT. Translating it yields CASSVSGTEGTEAFF.

The chain recombines TRBV13 with TRBJ2-5; 7 nucleotides line up with TRBD1. The germline CDR1 and CDR2 sequences are PRHDT and FYEKMQ (reference sequence). CDR3 length equals 16 residues. V dropped 0 bases and J dropped 0; count of bases not matched to a gene: 4. The CDR3 nucleotides are TGTGCCAGCAGCTTAGGCCACAGGGGCCACCAAGAGACCCAGTACTTC. Translated, it gives CASSLGHRGHQETQYF. Using reference TRBV13 and TRBJ2-5 for the parts outside the CDR3, the full variable domain is AAGVIQSPRHLIKEKRETATLKCYPIPRHDTVYWYQQGPGQDPQFLISFYEKMQSDKGSIPDRFSAQQFSDYHSELNMSSLELGDSALYFCASSLGHRGHQETQYFGPGTRLLVL.

The chain carries TRBV2 and TRBJ2-1; D uncertain. CDR3 length: 10 residues. Germline assignment: CDR1 SNHLY and CDR2 FYNNEI. V dropped 4 bases and J dropped 10 bases, with 5 bases sitting between them. The CDR3: CASSAAEQFF. The CDR3 DNA follows: TGTGCCAGCAGTGCAGCGGAGCAGTTCTTC. The complete variable domain, with remaining parts taken from reference TRBV2 and TRBJ2-1, reads EPEVTQTPSHQVTQMGQEVILRCVPISNHLYFYWYRQILGQKVEFLVSFYNNEISEKSEIFDDQFSVERPDGSNFTLKIRSTKLEDSAMYFCASSAAEQFFGPGTRLTVL.

The J gene is TRBJ2-7, the V gene TRBV4-1, with D perhaps given as TRBD1 or TRBD2 (5 bases each). The CDR3 is 15 amino acids. The germline V and J ends were trimmed by 4 bases and 2 bases, with 15 bases remaining between them. Germline CDR1 MGHRA, CDR2 YSYEKL. In nucleotides, the CDR3 is TGCGCCAGCAGCCTCTCCGGGACCGCGCCCTACGAGCAGTACTTC. Translated: CASSLSGTAPYEQYF.

Here the CDR3 reads CASTVTGELFF. CDR3 DNA sequence: TGTGCCAGCACTGTGACCGGGGAGCTGTTTTTT. V gene TRBV6-9 combines with J gene TRBJ2-2; D not certain. Between the trimmed V and J ends, which lost 7 bases and 5 bases, there was a span of 5 bases. The CDR3 runs to 11 residues. The germline gives CDR1 MNHGY, CDR2 SVAAGI.

This clone was counted between two and nine times. The chain carries TRBV4-1 and TRBJ2-3; TRBD1 matches at 7 bases. CDR1 MGHRA and CDR2 YSYEKL come from the germline V gene. This CDR3 spans 17 amino acids. Unmatched junction bases numbered 12, after V lost 1 base and J lost 5 bases. CDR3 DNA: TGCGCCAGCAGCCAAGCCCCACAGGGGTTGGGCTTAGATACGCAGTATTTT. Its translation: CASSQAPQGLGLDTQYF.

This clone is deemed large. The chain joins TRBV30 to TRBJ2-5; TRBD2 agrees at 8 bases. V gave up 0 bases and J gave up 0 bases; unmatched junction bases: 6. Germline CDR1 and CDR2: GTSNPN and SVGIG (reference sequence). The CDR3 totals 16 residues. CDR3 nucleotide sequence: TGTGCCTGGAGTGTACGGGGGGGTACAAACCAAGAGACCCAGTACTTC. Amino acids: CAWSVRGGTNQETQYF.

The chain couples TRBV2 to TRBJ2-1, with 7 positions matching TRBD2. With 7 bases clipped from V and 2 bases from J, the junction kept 17 bases outside the gene matches. Germline CDR1 is SNHLY and CDR2 is FYNNEI. The CDR3 has 18 amino acids. The CDR3 loop is CASTSVLAASSAYNEQFF. Written as DNA, the CDR3 is TGTGCCAGCACTTCCGTGCTAGCGGCCTCCAGTGCCTACAATGAGCAGTTCTTC.

This chain connects TRBV4-3 to TRBJ1-3, with D possibly matching TRBD1 (6 bases). Trimming stripped 0 bases from V and 7 bases from J, with 16 bases between. Germline CDR1 LGHNA, CDR2 YSLEER. This CDR3 has 16 amino acids. The CDR3 DNA reads TGCGCCAGCAGCCAAGATCGGGCAGGGGCAATCAACACCATATATTTT. This translates into CASSQDRAGAINTIYF.

As regards this clone: Other nucleotide sequences from this sample produce the same CDR3. The gene calls are TRBV6-1 and TRBJ2-2; TRBD2 might be the D (5 bases). There are 16 residues in the CDR3. With 3 bases removed from V and 5 bases from J, the gap between germline ends came to 16 bases. Germline V gene lookup returns CDR1 MNHNS and CDR2 SASEGT. CDR3 region: CASSDWTAPGTGELFF. The CDR3 DNA follows: TGTGCCAGCAGTGACTGGACCGCTCCGGGAACCGGGGAGCTGTTTTTT.

This clone occurred a few times. This chain joins TRBV19 and TRBJ1-5; D might be TRBD1 (6 bases). This CDR3 is built from 13 residues. V was shortened by 7 bases and J by 4 bases, with 11 bases between the two germline ends. Germline lookup yields CDR1 LNHDA and CDR2 SQIVND (reference sequence). CDR3 sequence (DNA): TGTGCCAGTACAGGGGCCTTAAATCAGCCCCAGCATTTT. Translated, it gives CASTGALNQPQHF.

This clone was counted a single time. V gene TRBV5-1 combines with J gene TRBJ2-5; no definite D call. There are 17 residues in the CDR3. The germline V gene has CDR1 SGHRS and CDR2 YFSETQ. The V end lost 4 bases, the J end lost 0 bases, and 19 bases lay between the germline ends. The CDR3 bases are TGCGCCAGCAGCCATCCCTTAGAACCTATGTACCAAGAGACCCAGTACTTC. It specifies CASSHPLEPMYQETQYF.

V and J are TRBV6-5 and TRBJ2-5, with TRBD1 matching over 7 bases. The germline V gene has CDR1 MNHEY and CDR2 SVGAGI. Trimming removed 10 bases from V and 5 bases from J; junction bases left unmatched: 16. The CDR3 runs 15 residues. The CDR3 loop is CATKTYRGGLETQYF. The CDR3, as DNA: TGTGCCACCAAGACATACAGGGGTGGATTGGAGACCCAGTACTTC.

V is TRBV28 and J is TRBJ1-5, with a tentative D call TRBD1 (5 bases). CDR3 length: 14 amino acids. In germline, CDR1 is MDHEN, CDR2 SYDVKM. V dropped 4 bases and J dropped 5 bases, with 12 bases sitting between them. The CDR3 bases are TGTGCCAGCAGTTCCGGGACCGAATATCAGCCCCAGCATTTT. It encodes CASSSGTEYQPQHF.

This chain connects TRBV7-6 to TRBJ2-7; 7 nucleotides line up with TRBD1. Germline V gene data show CDR1 as SGHVS and CDR2 as FNYEAQ. The CDR3 is 15 amino acids. Trimming removed 5 bases from V and 1 base from J; junction bases left unmatched: 8. The CDR3 DNA is TGTGCCAGCAGCCCAGGCACAGGGGCTTCCTACGAGCAGTACTTC. As protein: CASSPGTGASYEQYF.

V gene TRBV4-1 combines with J gene TRBJ1-3; D gene uncertain. Per germline, CDR1 MGHRA and CDR2 YSYEKL. V was shortened by 0 bases and J by 0 bases, with 6 bases between the two germline ends. The CDR3 sequence is 15 residues long. The CDR3: CASSQEYTSGNTIYF. In DNA form, the CDR3 reads TGCGCCAGCAGCCAAGAATATACCTCTGGAAACACCATATATTTT.

CDR3 region: CASSPMRGHSSYEQYF. The CDR3 DNA follows: TGTGCCAGCAGCCCGATGAGGGGGCACAGCTCCTACGAGCAGTACTTC. The chain employs TRBV7-9 and TRBJ2-7; 7 bases align to TRBD1. There are 16 residues in the CDR3. V shed 5 bases and J 0 bases; nucleotides not matched to a gene: 10. Germline V lookup: CDR1 SEHNR, CDR2 FQNEAQ (reference sequence).

Notes on this clone: This same CDR3 is encoded by further DNA sequences in the sample. This chain uses TRBV5-1 with TRBJ2-7; D unclear. Per the germline V gene, CDR1 is SGHRS and CDR2 is YFSETQ. V lost 0 bases to trimming and J lost 1 base, with 8 bases between them. This CDR3 is 14 amino acids long. The CDR3 nucleotides read TGCGCCAGCAGCTTGGCCTCTGGTTCCTACGAGCAGTACTTC. Protein: CASSLASGSYEQYF.

V usage is TRBV9 and J usage is TRBJ1-1; D is unresolved. The CDR3 has 11 amino acids. V was cut by 4 bases and J by 12 bases, with 13 bases left in between. The germline V gene has CDR1 SGDLS and CDR2 YYNGEE. This chain's CDR3 is CASSSRTGTFF. The CDR3 DNA reads TGTGCCAGCAGCTCCAGGACGGGTACTTTCTTT.

V is TRBV10-3 and J is TRBJ1-2, with D uncertain. The germline V gene has CDR1 ENHRY and CDR2 SYGVKD. The CDR3 length is 13 residues. V was clipped by 7 bases and J by 7 bases, with 16 bases between them. CDR3: CAINGGSSGGYTF. The CDR3 coding sequence is TGTGCCATCAATGGAGGATCGTCGGGTGGCTACACCTTC.

The chain employs TRBV4-1 and TRBJ2-2; D gene unclear. The CDR3 loop spans 13 amino acids. From germline, CDR1 is MGHRA and CDR2 YSYEKL. Trimming left V 3 bases short and J 5 bases short, with 7 bases between. CDR3 residues: CASSHMITGELFF. The DNA for the CDR3 is TGCGCCAGCAGCCACATGATAACCGGGGAGCTGTTTTTT.

This sequence joins TRBV15 and TRBJ1-6; no reliable D call. Germline CDR1 is LNHNV and CDR2 is YYDKDF (reference sequence). The CDR3 consists of 14 residues. The V and J ends lost 6 bases and 7 bases respectively, with 13 bases between them. The CDR3 DNA follows: TGTGCCACCAGAAAGACGGATCCGAATTCACCCCTCCACTTT. This encodes CATRKTDPNSPLHF.

The V gene is TRBV6-6, the J gene TRBJ2-3; 10 bases are a match to TRBD2. Germline V gene sequence: CDR1 MNHNY, CDR2 SVGAGI (reference sequence). There are 15 residues in the CDR3. Germline trimming cut 10 bases from V and 2 bases from J; bases unmatched to any gene: 9. The CDR3 DNA reads as TGTGCCACCGCTCTAGCGGGGGCCCACACAGATACGCAGTATTTT. Translation: CATALAGAHTDTQYF.